Shown below are 27 T cell receptor beta chains from a single sample sequenced in a study of blood T cell repertoires in COVID-19. The table came from immunoSEQ multiplex PCR; TCRdb's copy has only in-frame clones and leaves some out. The table includes hundreds of thousands of clones, around 88% detected once. Sequencing input: peripheral blood. Receptors were obtained from a woman in her 30s who had recovered from COVID-19.

This rearrangement joins TRBV3-1 (or the pseudogene TRBV3-2) to TRBJ2-1; 8 bases are a match to TRBD2. The germline gives CDR1 LGHDT, CDR2 YNNKEL (reference sequence). The CDR3 is 15 residues long. J lost 7 bases, V lost 0 bases, and 5 bases had no gene match. For the CDR3, the DNA is TGTGCCAGCAGCCAAGAGGGGACTAGTAAGAATGAGCAGTTCTTC. As protein: CASSQEGTSKNEQFF.

Only a few counts were recorded for this clone. The rearrangement uses TRBV5-1 and TRBJ2-2, with D possibly being TRBD2 (5 bases). This CDR3 contains 15 residues. The germline V gene has CDR1 SGHRS and CDR2 YFSETQ. V was pared by 0 bases and J by 5 bases, with 11 bases between. The CDR3 bases are TGCGCCAGCAGCTTGGCCCCGGGGTTGACCGGGGAGCTGTTTTTT. Translating it yields CASSLAPGLTGELFF.

Here the CDR3 reads CASSPNERGLGGNTIYF. DNA of the CDR3: TGTGCCAGCTCACCAAATGAAAGGGGGCTAGGAGGAAACACCATATATTTT. The chain is built from TRBV18 and TRBJ1-3, with 7 bases identical to TRBD1. Germline CDR1 KGHSH, CDR2 LQKENI. The V segment lost 2 bases and the J segment 4 bases; nucleotides outside the gene matches: 11. The CDR3 contains 17 residues. The variable domain in full, with the rest retrieved from reference TRBV18 and TRBJ1-3, is NAGVMQNPRHLVRRRGQEARLRCSPMKGHSHVYWYRQLPEEGLKFMVYLQKENIIDESGMPKERFSAEFPKEGPSILRIQQVVRGDSAAYFCASSPNERGLGGNTIYFGEGSWLTVV.

This clone was found once. The rearrangement links TRBV4-2 to TRBJ1-1; D not certain. The V end was cut by 6 bases, the J end by 1 base, with 12 bases between. Germline V CDR1 and CDR2: LGHNA, YNFKEQ. This CDR3 contains 14 residues. CDR3 sequence: CASRNVEENTEAFF. The DNA for the CDR3 is TGTGCCAGCAGAAACGTAGAGGAGAACACTGAAGCTTTCTTT.

The rearrangement uses TRBV7-9 and TRBJ2-3, with D possibly TRBD1 on 5 matching bases. This CDR3 comprises 19 residues. V lost 3 bases to trimming and J lost 3 bases, with 25 bases between them. Germline CDR1 reads SEHNR; CDR2 reads FQNEAQ (reference sequence). The CDR3: CASSFWQNRARGVTDTQYF. The CDR3 nucleotides read TGTGCCAGCAGCTTTTGGCAGAACAGAGCTAGGGGTGTTACAGATACGCAGTATTTT. Using reference TRBV7-9 and TRBJ2-3 for the parts outside the CDR3, the full variable domain is DTGVSQNPRHKITKRGQNVTFRCDPISEHNRLYWYRQTLGQGPEFLTYFQNEAQLEKSRLLSDRFSAERPKGSFSTLEIQRTEQGDSAMYLCASSFWQNRARGVTDTQYFGPGTRLTVL.

V is TRBV5-1 and J is TRBJ1-1; D unresolved. The V gene lost 5 bases and the J gene lost 0 bases, with 8 bases spanning the gap. CDR3 length: 13 amino acids. The germline V gene encodes CDR1 SGHRS and CDR2 YFSETQ. CDR3 coding DNA: TGCGCCAGCAGGGAGTCGATGAACACTGAAGCTTTCTTT. It specifies CASRESMNTEAFF. Based on the CDR3 plus reference TRBV5-1 and TRBJ1-1, the full variable domain is KAGVTQTPRYLIKTRGQQVTLSCSPISGHRSVSWYQQTPGQGLQFLFEYFSETQRNKGNFPGRFSGRQFSNSRSEMNVSTLELGDSALYLCASRESMNTEAFFGQGTRLTVV.

The J gene is TRBJ2-3, the V gene TRBV6-5; 9 bases align to TRBD1. There are 14 residues in the CDR3. CDR1 is MNHEY and CDR2 is SVGAGI in the germline V gene. V lost 2 bases and J lost 6; bases outside the gene matches: 3. CDR3 region: CASSYGQGYDTQYF. CDR3 sequence (DNA): TGTGCCAGCAGTTACGGACAGGGGTATGATACGCAGTATTTT.

The chain joins TRBV21-1 to TRBJ1-4; TRBD1 was called by the table and not checked on the DNA. TRBV21-1 is listed as a pseudogene. The CDR3 is made up of 15 amino acids. This CDR3 reads CASSTLGTGGEKLFF. CDR3 sequence (DNA): TGTGCCAGCAGCACACTCGGGACAGGGGGGGAAAAACTGTTTTTT.

Points on this clone: Distinct nucleotide sequences in the sample also encode this CDR3. The chain links TRBV24-1 to TRBJ1-2, with D possibly TRBD1 on 6 matching bases. V lost 12 bases, J lost 4 bases, and 14 bases lay in between. The CDR3 sequence is 12 residues long. The V gene's germline CDR1 is KGHDR and CDR2 SFDVKD. CDR3 in amino acids: CAASQGTYGYTF. Written as DNA, the CDR3 is TGTGCCGCTTCGCAGGGGACCTATGGCTACACCTTC.

The chain recombines TRBV11-3 with TRBJ2-3; 7 nucleotides align to TRBD1. V shed 5 bases and J 2 bases; nucleotides not matched to a gene: 4. CDR1 is SGHNT, CDR2 YENEEA, per germline. This CDR3 has 14 residues. CDR3 region: CASSPTGYTDTQYF. CDR3 DNA sequence: TGTGCCAGCAGCCCGACAGGGTACACAGATACGCAGTATTTT.

V gene TRBV5-1 combines with J gene TRBJ2-3; TRBD2 matches at 9 bases. The CDR3 length is 15 residues. The V gene end was trimmed by 0 bases and the J gene end by 3 bases; junction bases not matched to a gene: 2. CDR1 SGHRS and CDR2 YFSETQ come from the germline V gene. CDR3 DNA: TGCGCCAGCAGCTTGGAGCGGGGGGTAACAGATACGCAGTATTTT. It translates to CASSLERGVTDTQYF. The variable domain in full, completed from reference TRBV5-1 and TRBJ2-3, reads KAGVTQTPRYLIKTRGQQVTLSCSPISGHRSVSWYQQTPGQGLQFLFEYFSETQRNKGNFPGRFSGRQFSNSRSEMNVSTLELGDSALYLCASSLERGVTDTQYFGPGTRLTVL.

The genes are TRBV5-1 and TRBJ2-5, with 13 nucleotides matching TRBD2. In germline, CDR1 is SGHRS, CDR2 YFSETQ. This CDR3 contains 15 residues. J gave up 3 bases and V 4 bases, and 3 bases lay outside the gene matches. The CDR3 here is CASSGGLAGKETQYF. The CDR3 coding sequence is TGCGCCAGCAGCGGGGGACTAGCGGGAAAAGAGACCCAGTACTTC.

This clone turned up a few times. The CDR3 nucleotides are TGTGCCAGCAACAACATTCCGTCCTACAATGAGCAGTTCTTC. Protein sequence: CASNNIPSYNEQFF. The chain employs TRBV28 and TRBJ2-1; D unclear. This CDR3 region has 14 residues. With 7 bases removed from V and 1 base from J, the gap between germline ends came to 11 bases. CDR1 MDHEN and CDR2 SYDVKM come from the germline V gene.

This clone appeared once. The rearrangement links TRBV11-2 to TRBJ1-1; possibly TRBD1 for D (5 bases). V lost 5 bases and J lost 3, with 16 bases in between. There are 15 residues in the CDR3. Germline CDR1 SGHAT, CDR2 FQNNGV. DNA for the CDR3: TGTGCCAGCAGCACAGACAGCCAGTCCTACACTGAAGCTTTCTTT. Translation: CASSTDSQSYTEAFF.

The genes are TRBV14 and TRBJ2-1; D remains ambiguous. Germline CDR1 is SGHDN and CDR2 is FVKESK. The V gene lost 0 bases and the J gene lost 6 bases, with 6 bases spanning the gap. This CDR3 is built from 13 residues. CDR3 coding DNA: TGTGCCAGCAGCCAAGACCAGCGCAATGAGCAGTTCTTC. As protein: CASSQDQRNEQFF. Supplemented by reference TRBV14 and TRBJ2-1, the full variable domain reads EAGVTQFPSHSVIEKGQTVTLRCDPISGHDNLYWYRRVMGKEIKFLLHFVKESKQDESGMPNNRFLAERTGGTYSTLKVQPAELEDSGVYFCASSQDQRNEQFFGPGTRLTVL.

This clone was counted between two and nine times. The rearrangement links TRBV5-1 to TRBJ1-2, with 7 bases identical to TRBD1. CDR1 is SGHRS, CDR2 YFSETQ, per germline. V shed 0 bases, J shed 0 bases, and the junction held 5 bases outside the gene matches. CDR3 length: 16 amino acids. In DNA, the CDR3 is TGCGCCAGCAGCTTGGTAGGGGACAGTGCTAACTATGGCTACACCTTC. Translation gives CASSLVGDSANYGYTF.

The V call is TRBV12-3 or TRBV12-4, the J call TRBJ2-1; D not resolved. Trimming shortened V by 7 bases and J by 7 bases, and 8 bases separated the two germline ends. This CDR3 has 11 residues. The CDR3 DNA reads as TGTGCCAGCATGATCGGGAATGAGCAGTTCTTC. This sequence encodes CASMIGNEQFF.

The V and J genes are TRBV15 and TRBJ1-6; D might be TRBD1 (6 bases). Trimming removed 2 bases from V and 6 bases from J, with 11 bases in between. This CDR3 has 15 amino acids. Germline-derived CDR1 and CDR2 are LNHNV and YYDKDF (reference sequence). The CDR3 DNA sequence: TGTGCCACCAGCAGACCGGGACAACGTAATTCACCCCTCCACTTT. It codes for CATSRPGQRNSPLHF.

V and J are TRBV5-6 and TRBJ1-2; 9 nucleotides align to TRBD1. Per the germline V gene, CDR1 is SGHDT and CDR2 is YYEEEE. The CDR3 covers 14 residues. J gave up 2 bases and V 5 bases, and 4 bases lay outside the gene matches. CDR3 amino acids: CASSYGTGNYGYTF. The CDR3 nucleotides read TGTGCCAGCAGTTATGGGACAGGGAACTATGGCTACACCTTC.

The rearrangement uses TRBV7-2 and TRBJ1-3, with D perhaps matching TRBD1 (6 bases). V was pared by 6 bases and J by 3 bases, with 12 bases between. Germline loops: CDR1 SGHTA, CDR2 FQGNSA. This CDR3 spans 14 amino acids. The DNA of the CDR3 is TGTGCCAGCAGTACGGCAGGGGTTGGAAACACCATATATTTT. Translating it yields CASSTAGVGNTIYF.

The genes are TRBV18 and TRBJ1-3; a possible D gene is TRBD1 (6 bases). Between the trimmed V and J ends, which lost 2 bases and 4 bases, there was a span of 12 bases. Germline CDR1 is KGHSH and CDR2 is LQKENI. The CDR3 contains 15 residues. CDR3 DNA: TGTGCCAGCTCACCAGGGACAATGGGAGGAAACACCATATATTTT. Translating it yields CASSPGTMGGNTIYF.

V usage is TRBV2 and J usage is TRBJ1-4; D remains unclear. Germline V gene sequence: CDR1 SNHLY, CDR2 FYNNEI. V was clipped by 6 bases and J by 4 bases, with 21 bases between them. The CDR3 runs to 17 residues. Here the CDR3 DNA reads TGTGCCAGCAGCCATGGAGCGCTCGGCCTTGATAATGAAAAACTGTTTTTT. This codes for CASSHGALGLDNEKLFF.

The chain employs TRBV5-8 and TRBJ1-2, with 7 bases that match TRBD1. V was pared by 5 bases and J by 5 bases, with 15 bases of the junction left unmatched. The CDR3 runs 16 residues. The germline V gene has CDR1 SGHTS and CDR2 YDEGEE. The CDR3: CASRYGTATLRYGYTF. The CDR3 DNA sequence: TGTGCCAGCAGATACGGGACAGCGACACTCAGATATGGCTACACCTTC.

This clone has only one observation. The chain has TRBV2 and TRBJ2-3, with 7 bases identical to TRBD2. The V and J ends lost 11 bases and 1 base, in that order; junction bases with no gene match: 6. The length of the CDR3 is 13 residues. The germline V gene has CDR1 SNHLY and CDR2 FYNNEI. Here the CDR3 DNA reads TGTGCCTGCGGGAGTTGGGGCACAGATACGCAGTATTTT. Encoded protein: CACGSWGTDTQYF.

This clone was counted once. The chain couples TRBV28 to TRBJ1-2; D uncertain. This CDR3 is 12 amino acids long. Germline V gives CDR1 MDHEN, CDR2 SYDVKM. V gave up 9 bases and J gave up 6 bases, with 14 bases separating them. This CDR3 is CASLTPQNGYTF. CDR3 DNA sequence: TGTGCCAGTCTAACTCCACAGAATGGCTACACCTTC.

This clone showed up just once. The V call is TRBV10-3, the J call TRBJ2-5; 15 nucleotides line up with TRBD2. After removal of 2 bases from V and 4 bases from J, the junction contained 2 bases not matched to a gene. The CDR3 is made up of 16 amino acids. Germline CDR1 is ENHRY and CDR2 is SYGVKD. CDR3 sequence (DNA): TGTGCCATCAGTGAGCCGGGACTAGCGGGGGGAGAGACCCAGTACTTC. It codes for CAISEPGLAGGETQYF.

CDR3 residues: CASSQRWQGAGSEAFF. The DNA for the CDR3 is TGTGCCAGCAGCCAAAGGTGGCAGGGGGCTGGTTCTGAAGCTTTCTTT. This rearrangement joins TRBV3-1 (or the pseudogene TRBV3-2) to TRBJ1-1; 8 bases are a match to TRBD1. V was clipped by 2 bases and J by 6 bases; unmatched bases: 11. This CDR3 is 16 amino acids long. CDR1 and CDR2 from the germline V gene are LGHDT and YNNKEL (reference sequence).